The rows below give T cell receptor beta chains drawn from one sample of a study of T cell changes during pregnancy in multiple sclerosis. Measured with immunoSEQ multiplex PCR; TCRdb has only the in-frame clones, and not every one. The sample includes under 110,000 clones, around 92% of them seen just once. Sequenced material: peripheral blood, taken in the second trimester of pregnancy. The receptors come from a female donor with multiple sclerosis, enrolled in a pregnancy study. The conserved cysteine and the conserved F or W are not part of the CDR3 here.

v_gene | CDR3aa
TRBV10-3 | AIPRTDANTGELF
TRBV7-8 | ASSRRQAGVSNEQF
TRBV7-2 | ASSLVTGPNEQF
TRBV5-5 | ASRWTGKGNTEAF
TRBV4-2 | ASSQQLAGVSDTQY
TRBV27 | ASSLWRADHMNTEAF
TRBV2 | ASSDLTGTNEKLF
TRBV2 | ASSGQVGETQY
TRBV5-6 | ASSGGVSYEQY
TRBV12-5 | ASGPGLASDTQY
TRBV28 | ASMEPGHAGGNTEAF
TRBV28 | ASSLVTVHREQY
TRBV7-9 | ASSPGNQPQH
TRBV19 | ASSIPDFTGELF
TRBV6-5 | ASSRQGASNEQF
TRBV6-1 | VCSIQGNTEAF
TRBV7-9 | ASSLGIRTYEQY
TRBV7-2 | ASSPSGTAYEQY
TRBV19 | ASPHGNSGTTYEQY
TRBV18 | ASSPRSGSKSEQF
TRBV5-8 | ASSRRTGGGETQY
TRBV5-8 | ASRQVHGYT
TRBV5-1 | ASSLRPRPDSRFYGYT
TRBV6-4 | ASSPTGRPLGEQY
TRBV9 | ASSRDGRSSYNEQF
TRBV7-9 | ASSAARGSALSGELF
TRBV7-8 | ASSLGSGQGRSYEQY
TRBV27 | ASSLSKVSPGRETQY
TRBV5-1 | ASSTQDRAGEAF
TRBV9 | ASSVAAGAYEQY
TRBV7-2 | ASSSQGQGYYEQY
TRBV6-6 | ASRRGSGNTIY
TRBV23-1 | ASSQNRENEKLF
TRBV27 | ASIRLGTANTEAF
TRBV6-6 | ASSSSSYNEQF
TRBV6-6 | ASSWDTSTEAF
TRBV19 | ASSPYSNQPQH
TRBV5-4 | ATGGLATNEKLF
TRBV28 | ASITGTSGGRYEQY
TRBV7-2 | ASSFSAGEMVTQY
TRBV4-2 | ASSQEPIAGPSTDTQY
TRBV7-9 | ASSLVQGDGYT
TRBV7-2 | ASSLEVGTQY
TRBV5-6 | ASSLGAGGETQY
TRBV28 | ASSLNRDSYEQY
TRBV7-9 | ASSLDLTGAGYEQY
TRBV7-6 | ASSLGQLHTGELF
TRBV7-9 | ASSLTSGRAQY
TRBV5-6 | ASSPGGGLSEKLF
TRBV28 | ASSFGLARYEQY
TRBV28 | ASRKERGQTNYGYT
TRBV6-5 | ASNLRAGQPQH
TRBV9 | ASSVPGGEQY
TRBV28 | ASKSGGTGYEQY
TRBV4-1 | ASSPTASVNYGYT